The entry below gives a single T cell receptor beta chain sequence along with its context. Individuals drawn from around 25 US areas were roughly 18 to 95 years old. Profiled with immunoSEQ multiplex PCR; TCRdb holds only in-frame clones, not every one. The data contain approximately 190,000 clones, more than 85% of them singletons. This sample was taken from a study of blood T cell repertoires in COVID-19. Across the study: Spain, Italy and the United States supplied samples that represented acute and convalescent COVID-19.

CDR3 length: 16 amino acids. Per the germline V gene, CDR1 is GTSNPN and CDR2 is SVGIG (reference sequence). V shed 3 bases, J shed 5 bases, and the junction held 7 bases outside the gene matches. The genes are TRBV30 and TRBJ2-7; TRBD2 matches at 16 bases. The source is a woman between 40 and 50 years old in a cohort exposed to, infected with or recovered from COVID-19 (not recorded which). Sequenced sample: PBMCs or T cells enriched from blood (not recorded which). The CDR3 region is CAWSRGLAGGPNEQYF. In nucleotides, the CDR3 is TGTGCCTGGAGCAGGGGACTAGCGGGAGGGCCCAACGAGCAGTACTTC.